This TCR beta chain was sequenced during a study of blood T cell repertoires in COVID-19. Study overall: PBMCs, B-cell-depleted T cells, or T cells provided the cDNA or gDNA that made up the material.

The table came from immunoSEQ multiplex PCR; TCRdb's copy has only in-frame clones and leaves some out. The table lists more than 200,000 clones, roughly 80% of them singletons. This CDR3 contains 15 residues. Germline V CDR1 and CDR2: MGHDK, SYGVNS. Between the trimmed V and J ends, which lost 2 bases and 1 base, there was a span of 9 bases. The sample taken for sequencing was peripheral blood. J is TRBJ2-1 and V is TRBV25-1, with a weak D call TRBD2 (5 bases). The TCR sequence derives from a man in his sixties with acute or convalescent COVID-19. CDR3 amino acids: CASSEKRHSYNEQFF. The CDR3, as DNA: TGTGCCAGCAGTGAAAAGCGGCATTCCTACAATGAGCAGTTCTTC.